The rows below give T cell receptor beta chains drawn from one sample of a study of cytomegalovirus exposure and HLA in healthy donors. Data came from immunoSEQ multiplex PCR; TCRdb stores just in-frame clones and leaves some out. The table includes over 60,000 clones, 65% to 75% detected once. Sequences were obtained from PBMCs. Source of these receptors: a woman in her twenties or thirties in good health and CMV-seronegative. Each CDR3 is given with its conserved first and last residue. D genes are given only for firm matches. Clone size is shown for a subset of rows, as once, few, many or a class of expanded clone.

D	V	size	J	CDR3	DNA
NA	TRBV6-5	NA	TRBJ2-5	CASTASSPGAQYF	TGTGCCAGCACCGCGAGTAGCCCAGGGGCCCAGTACTTC
TRBD2	TRBV6-1	NA	TRBJ2-2	CASSASGGTTGELFF	TGTGCCAGCAGTGCCAGCGGGGGTACGACCGGGGAGCTGTTTTTT
NA	TRBV5-1	NA	TRBJ2-1	CASSPGTSYNEQFF	TGCGCCAGCAGCCCGGGGACTTCCTACAATGAGCAGTTCTTC
NA	TRBV13	NA	TRBJ2-7	CASSYSSRDIYEQYF	TGTGCCAGCAGCTATTCGTCCCGGGACATTTACGAGCAGTACTTC
TRBD1	TRBV2	NA	TRBJ1-5	CASSPGTGDQPQHF	TGTGCCAGCAGTCCCGGGACAGGGGACCAGCCCCAGCATTTT
TRBD2	TRBV6-5	NA	TRBJ2-1	CASSYVAGETNEQFF	TGTGCCAGCAGTTACGTAGCGGGAGAGACGAATGAGCAGTTCTTC
NA	TRBV10-3	few	TRBJ2-1	CAIKAEGSYNEQFF	TGTGCCATCAAGGCTGAGGGCTCCTACAATGAGCAGTTCTTC
NA	TRBV4-2	NA	TRBJ2-3	CASSQDPRGTQYF	TGTGCCAGCAGCCAAGATCCCCGGGGGACGCAGTATTTT
TRBD2	TRBV5-4	NA	TRBJ2-7	CASSLATSDEQYF	TGTGCCAGCAGCTTGGCGACTAGCGACGAGCAGTACTTC
NA	TRBV28	NA	TRBJ1-5	CASRYGAGDGQPQHF	TGTGCCAGCAGATACGGGGCAGGGGACGGTCAGCCCCAGCATTTT
TRBD1	TRBV10-3	few	TRBJ2-5	CAISESSQGDGETQYF	TGTGCCATCAGTGAGTCGAGTCAGGGGGATGGAGAGACCCAGTACTTC
TRBD1	TRBV9	NA	TRBJ2-2	CASSDRGQTGELFF	TGTGCCAGCAGCGACAGGGGGCAAACCGGGGAGCTGTTTTTT
TRBD1	TRBV9	NA	TRBJ1-5	CASSPHTGGNQPQHF	TGTGCCAGCAGCCCACACACAGGGGGTAATCAGCCCCAGCATTTT
NA	TRBV7-2	NA	TRBJ1-3	CASSLVQAGNTIYF	TGTGCCAGCAGCTTAGTTCAGGCTGGAAACACCATATATTTT
NA	TRBV5-4	NA	TRBJ2-3	CASSLGLELSTQYF	TGTGCCAGCAGCTTGGGCTTAGAGCTTTCTACGCAGTATTTT
TRBD2	TRBV28	once	TRBJ2-5	CASSSLLAGFRKETQYF	TGTGCCAGCAGTAGTCTACTAGCGGGATTCAGGAAAGAGACCCAGTACTTC
TRBD1	TRBV15	few	TRBJ1-1	CATSREGGVMAFF	TGTGCCACCAGCAGAGAAGGGGGCGTTATGGCTTTCTTT
NA	TRBV30	NA	TRBJ1-2	CAWSVYGGYTF	TGTGCCTGGAGTGTCTACGGTGGCTACACCTTC
NA	TRBV9	few	TRBJ2-3	CASSVARSDTQYF	TGTGCCAGCAGCGTAGCCAGGTCCGATACGCAGTATTTT
NA	TRBV5-1	NA	TRBJ1-1	CASSLDLGGRTEAFF	TGCGCCAGCAGCTTGGATCTCGGCGGAAGGACTGAAGCTTTCTTT
NA	TRBV6-5	few	TRBJ2-4	CATQRVGAKNIQYF	TGTGCCACCCAGCGGGTGGGTGCCAAAAACATTCAGTACTTC
NA	TRBV10-3	NA	TRBJ2-1	CAISELGNNEQFF	TGTGCCATCAGTGAACTAGGGAACAATGAGCAGTTCTTC
TRBD2	TRBV10-1	once	TRBJ2-1	CASSVSGGGEQFF	TGCGCCAGCAGTGTCAGCGGGGGAGGTGAGCAGTTCTTC
NA	TRBV20-1	NA	TRBJ2-5	CSASPQETQYF	TGCAGTGCTTCTCCGCAAGAGACCCAGTACTTC
TRBD2	TRBV4-1	NA	TRBJ2-1	CASSQADFLAGGYNEQFF	TGCGCCAGCAGCCAAGCCGACTTTCTAGCGGGAGGGTACAATGAGCAGTTCTTC
TRBD1	TRBV10-3	NA	TRBJ2-5	CAISAGTGYGAETQYF	TGTGCCATCAGTGCGGGGACAGGCTACGGGGCTGAGACCCAGTACTTC
NA	TRBV9	NA	TRBJ1-1	CASSVGASRGTEAFF	TGTGCCAGCAGCGTAGGAGCCTCCCGGGGCACTGAAGCTTTCTTT
TRBD1	TRBV27	few	TRBJ1-2	CAGTEEIYGYTF	TGTGCCGGGACAGAGGAGATCTATGGCTACACCTTC
TRBD1	TRBV5-5	NA	TRBJ1-4	CASSLITGTANEKLFF	TGTGCCAGCAGCTTAATTACCGGGACAGCTAATGAAAAACTGTTTTTT
NA	TRBV4-2	NA	TRBJ2-7	CASSQLRGSEQYF	TGTGCCAGCAGCCAACTTAGGGGAAGCGAGCAGTACTTC
NA	TRBV5-5	NA	TRBJ1-1	CASSNAGNPNTEAFF	TGTGCCAGCAGCAATGCAGGGAACCCGAACACTGAAGCTTTCTTT
TRBD2	TRBV4-1	NA	TRBJ2-1	CASSPSGSLYNEQFF	TGCGCCAGCAGCCCAAGCGGGAGCCTCTACAATGAGCAGTTCTTC
TRBD1	TRBV2	NA	TRBJ2-7	CASNRDRVYEQYF	TGTGCCAGCAACCGGGACAGAGTCTACGAGCAGTACTTC
NA	TRBV27	few	TRBJ1-1	CASNLQGSTEAFF	TGTGCCAGCAACCTCCAGGGATCCACTGAAGCTTTCTTT
TRBD2	TRBV19	NA	TRBJ2-3	CASSGRTSGATDTQYF	TGTGCCAGTAGTGGACGGACTAGCGGGGCGACAGATACGCAGTATTTT
NA	TRBV14	few	TRBJ1-2	CASSQPGFDVRGYTF	TGTGCCAGCAGCCAACCGGGTTTTGATGTCCGTGGCTACACCTTC
NA	TRBV11-1	NA	TRBJ1-1	CASSLGPGTWDTEAFF	TGTGCCAGCAGCTTAGGTCCCGGGACTTGGGACACTGAAGCTTTCTTT
TRBD1	TRBV5-8	NA	TRBJ1-1	CASSLRGTAMNTEAFF	TGTGCCAGCAGCTTAAGGGGGACAGCTATGAACACTGAAGCTTTCTTT
NA	TRBV10-3	NA	TRBJ1-5	CAISESEFQPQHF	TGTGCCATCAGTGAGTCGGAGTTTCAGCCCCAGCATTTT
TRBD2	TRBV6-6	NA	TRBJ2-2	CASSYTSGKHTGELFF	TGTGCCAGCAGTTACACTAGCGGGAAACACACCGGGGAGCTGTTTTTT
NA	TRBV7-8	NA	TRBJ2-1	CASSPGLNNEQFF	TGTGCCAGCAGCCCCGGACTAAACAATGAGCAGTTCTTC
NA	TRBV10-3	NA	TRBJ2-1	CAISPGSNEQFF	TGTGCCATCAGCCCGGGGTCGAATGAGCAGTTCTTC
NA	TRBV10-3	few	TRBJ2-5	CAISESWGRIGSDQETQYF	TGTGCCATCAGTGAGTCTTGGGGTCGTATTGGGAGTGATCAAGAGACCCAGTACTTC
TRBD1	TRBV5-1	NA	TRBJ1-1	CASSGQGPGTEAFF	TGCGCCAGCAGCGGACAGGGGCCGGGGACTGAAGCTTTCTTT
TRBD2	TRBV19	NA	TRBJ2-1	CASSIGSSGYNEQFF	TGTGCCAGTAGTATCGGGTCTAGCGGGTACAATGAGCAGTTCTTC
TRBD1	TRBV4-1	NA	TRBJ1-2	CASSPGTGSRLRRGYTF	TGCGCCAGCAGCCCCGGGACAGGGTCGCGTCTAAGGAGGGGCTACACCTTC
NA	TRBV28	NA	TRBJ2-1	CASSLSGRGFYNEQFF	TGTGCCAGCAGTTTATCGGGCAGGGGTTTTTACAATGAGCAGTTCTTC